These T cell receptor beta chains were read from a single sample in a study of glioma-infiltrating T cells after dendritic cell vaccination. Profiling relied on immunoSEQ multiplex PCR, and the TCRdb table lists in-frame clones only, not all of them. The table includes approximately 60,000 clones, approximately 89% detected once. This material consisted of blood, taken after dendritic cell vaccination. These receptor sequences come from a human donor with glioblastoma. The CDR3 runs from the conserved cysteine through the conserved F or W. The D gene is left open where the match is weak. Only part of the rows carry a size: once, few, many, or a class if the clone is expanded.

V gene: TRBV4-3
J gene: TRBJ2-5
D gene: .
clone size: .
CDR3 protein: CASSQDVYAWETQYF
CDR3 DNA: TGCGCCAGCAGCCAAGATGTCTATGCATGGGAGACCCAGTACTTC

V gene: TRBV5-4
J gene: TRBJ2-2
D gene: TRBD1
clone size: .
CDR3 protein: CASSLGGQGAGELFF
CDR3 DNA: TGTGCCAGCAGCTTGGGGGGACAGGGGGCCGGGGAGCTGTTTTTT

V gene: TRBV2
J gene: TRBJ2-2
D gene: TRBD2
clone size: .
CDR3 protein: CASSDPREGKTGELFF
CDR3 DNA: TGTGCCAGCAGTGACCCCAGGGAGGGGAAAACCGGGGAGCTGTTTTTT

V gene: TRBV6-5
J gene: TRBJ1-5
D gene: TRBD1
clone size: few
CDR3 protein: CASSPLDRGGQPQHF
CDR3 DNA: TGTGCCAGCAGTCCCTTGGACAGGGGGGGTCAGCCCCAGCATTTT

V gene: TRBV18
J gene: TRBJ2-5
D gene: TRBD2
clone size: once
CDR3 protein: CASSPAKSGRAGGPYQETQYF
CDR3 DNA: TGTGCCAGCTCACCAGCTAAGTCGGGGCGGGCGGGAGGACCGTACCAAGAGACCCAGTACTTC

V gene: TRBV5-6
J gene: TRBJ2-2
D gene: .
clone size: .
CDR3 protein: CASTTGHLGGTGELFF
CDR3 DNA: TGTGCCAGCACCACAGGCCACTTGGGAGGAACCGGGGAGCTGTTTTTT

V gene: TRBV5-1
J gene: TRBJ2-1
D gene: .
clone size: .
CDR3 protein: CASSPDSSYNEQFF
CDR3 DNA: TGCGCCAGCTCTCCGGACAGCTCCTACAATGAGCAGTTCTTC

V gene: TRBV5-8
J gene: TRBJ2-7
D gene: .
clone size: once
CDR3 protein: CASRDWTYEQYF
CDR3 DNA: TGTGCCAGCAGGGACTGGACCTACGAGCAGTACTTC

V gene: TRBV7-9
J gene: TRBJ1-2
D gene: .
clone size: once
CDR3 protein: CASGTITTYGYTF
CDR3 DNA: TGTGCCAGCGGCACAATCACCACCTATGGCTACACCTTC

V gene: TRBV28
J gene: TRBJ2-7
D gene: .
clone size: .
CDR3 protein: CASSPPPGREQYF
CDR3 DNA: TGTGCCAGCAGTCCCCCGCCGGGGAGAGAGCAGTACTTC

V gene: TRBV13
J gene: TRBJ2-5
D gene: TRBD1
clone size: .
CDR3 protein: CASSAHGQGETQYF
CDR3 DNA: TGTGCCAGCAGCGCCCATGGACAGGGGGAGACCCAGTACTTC

V gene: TRBV2
J gene: TRBJ2-7
D gene: TRBD2
clone size: .
CDR3 protein: CASREFPGLAGGPGYEQYF
CDR3 DNA: TGTGCCAGCAGAGAATTTCCCGGACTAGCGGGAGGGCCGGGCTACGAGCAGTACTTC

V gene: TRBV11-2
J gene: TRBJ1-2
D gene: TRBD1
clone size: .
CDR3 protein: CASSLTGGLSYTF
CDR3 DNA: TGTGCCAGCAGCTTGACAGGGGGCCTGAGCTACACCTTC

V gene: TRBV27
J gene: TRBJ2-1
D gene: .
clone size: .
CDR3 protein: CASTSDSSYNEQFF
CDR3 DNA: TGTGCCAGCACTTCAGACAGCTCCTACAATGAGCAGTTCTTC

V gene: TRBV5-8
J gene: TRBJ2-1
D gene: TRBD2
clone size: .
CDR3 protein: CASSIPHSGRYNEQFF
CDR3 DNA: TGTGCCAGCAGCATACCCCACTCCGGGAGGTACAATGAGCAGTTCTTC

V gene: TRBV5-6
J gene: TRBJ1-1
D gene: .
clone size: .
CDR3 protein: CASSSTVYDTNTEAFF
CDR3 DNA: TGTGCCAGCAGCTCTACCGTATATGACACTAACACTGAAGCTTTCTTT

V gene: TRBV9
J gene: TRBJ2-7
D gene: .
clone size: .
CDR3 protein: CASSPRTGEQYF
CDR3 DNA: TGTGCCAGCAGCCCCCGAACTGGCGAGCAGTACTTC

V gene: TRBV7-9
J gene: TRBJ2-5
D gene: TRBD2
clone size: .
CDR3 protein: CASSQGLAGGQETQYF
CDR3 DNA: TGTGCCAGCAGCCAAGGACTAGCGGGGGGGCAAGAGACCCAGTACTTC

V gene: TRBV11-2
J gene: TRBJ2-3
D gene: .
clone size: .
CDR3 protein: CASSLEADTQYF
CDR3 DNA: TGTGCCAGCAGCTTAGAAGCGGATACGCAGTATTTT

V gene: TRBV5-1
J gene: TRBJ1-1
D gene: TRBD1
clone size: few
CDR3 protein: CASSLGQGDPEAFF
CDR3 DNA: TGCGCCAGCAGCTTGGGGCAGGGGGACCCTGAAGCTTTCTTT

V gene: TRBV29-1
J gene: TRBJ1-1
D gene: .
clone size: .
CDR3 protein: CSVEGRVSETEAFF
CDR3 DNA: TGCAGCGTTGAGGGCAGGGTATCGGAGACTGAAGCTTTCTTT

V gene: TRBV5-1
J gene: TRBJ1-6
D gene: TRBD1
clone size: .
CDR3 protein: CASSSPTGSSYNSPLHF
CDR3 DNA: TGCGCCAGCAGCTCACCGACAGGGAGCTCCTATAATTCCCCCCTCCACTTT

V gene: TRBV2
J gene: TRBJ2-2
D gene: .
clone size: .
CDR3 protein: CASIGTTNTGELFF
CDR3 DNA: TGTGCCAGCATCGGGACAACGAACACCGGGGAGCTGTTTTTT

V gene: TRBV7-6
J gene: TRBJ2-3
D gene: .
clone size: .
CDR3 protein: CASSLADGSTDTQYF
CDR3 DNA: TGTGCCAGCAGCTTAGCCGACGGGAGCACAGATACGCAGTATTTT

V gene: TRBV18
J gene: TRBJ2-7
D gene: TRBD1
clone size: .
CDR3 protein: CASSPQLRDRAYEQYF
CDR3 DNA: TGTGCCAGCTCACCCCAACTCCGGGACAGGGCCTACGAGCAGTACTTC

V gene: TRBV2
J gene: TRBJ1-4
D gene: .
clone size: .
CDR3 protein: CASISRGSLNEKLFF
CDR3 DNA: TGTGCCAGCATTTCTAGAGGGTCCCTCAATGAAAAACTGTTTTTT

V gene: TRBV6-5
J gene: TRBJ2-7
D gene: TRBD2
clone size: .
CDR3 protein: CASSSSAGGPGEQYF
CDR3 DNA: TGTGCCAGCAGTTCCTCAGCGGGAGGGCCGGGAGAGCAGTACTTC

V gene: TRBV30
J gene: TRBJ1-4
D gene: TRBD1
clone size: once
CDR3 protein: CAWSGQGDEKLFF
CDR3 DNA: TGTGCCTGGAGCGGGCAGGGGGATGAAAAACTGTTTTTT

V gene: TRBV9
J gene: TRBJ2-3
D gene: TRBD2
clone size: .
CDR3 protein: CASSGRDSWDTQYF
CDR3 DNA: TGCGCCAGCAGCGGGAGGGACTCATGGGATACGCAGTATTTT

V gene: TRBV7-9
J gene: TRBJ1-4
D gene: TRBD1
clone size: .
CDR3 protein: CASSFRQGPLATNEKLFF
CDR3 DNA: TGTGCCAGCAGCTTTAGACAGGGGCCGTTGGCAACTAATGAAAAACTGTTTTTT

V gene: TRBV6-1
J gene: TRBJ2-7
D gene: TRBD2
clone size: .
CDR3 protein: CASRWAGVGEQYF
CDR3 DNA: TGTGCCAGCAGGTGGGCGGGGGTAGGCGAGCAGTACTTC

V gene: TRBV5-4
J gene: TRBJ2-5
D gene: .
clone size: .
CDR3 protein: CASSLTGGTQYF
CDR3 DNA: TGTGCCAGCAGCTTGACAGGTGGGACCCAGTACTTC

V gene: TRBV7-2
J gene: TRBJ1-1
D gene: .
clone size: once
CDR3 protein: CASSLWGGDTEAFF
CDR3 DNA: TGTGCCAGCAGCTTATGGGGAGGGGACACTGAAGCTTTCTTT

V gene: TRBV29-1
J gene: TRBJ2-3
D gene: TRBD2
clone size: .
CDR3 protein: CSVEGTSGRSDTQYF
CDR3 DNA: TGCAGCGTTGAAGGGACTAGCGGGAGGTCAGATACGCAGTATTTT

V gene: TRBV7-2
J gene: TRBJ1-5
D gene: .
clone size: .
CDR3 protein: CASSPEGQRNQPQHF
CDR3 DNA: TGTGCCAGCAGCCCCGAAGGACAGCGCAATCAGCCCCAGCATTTT

V gene: TRBV19
J gene: TRBJ1-5
D gene: .
clone size: few
CDR3 protein: CAISRGLVEPQHF
CDR3 DNA: TGTGCCATTTCCAGGGGCCTGGTAGAGCCCCAGCATTTT

V gene: TRBV5-1
J gene: TRBJ1-4
D gene: TRBD1
clone size: .
CDR3 protein: CASSLGQGGSEKLFF
CDR3 DNA: TGCGCCAGCAGCTTGGGACAGGGAGGATCCGAAAAACTGTTTTTT

V gene: TRBV5-1
J gene: TRBJ1-1
D gene: TRBD1
clone size: .
CDR3 protein: CASSLGGQRGSTEAFF
CDR3 DNA: TGCGCCAGCAGCTTGGGGGGACAGAGGGGAAGCACTGAAGCTTTCTTT

V gene: TRBV13
J gene: TRBJ1-6
D gene: TRBD1
clone size: .
CDR3 protein: CASSFTKRQGPLHF
CDR3 DNA: TGTGCCAGCAGCTTCACAAAAAGACAGGGCCCCCTCCACTTT

V gene: TRBV7-2
J gene: TRBJ2-7
D gene: .
clone size: .
CDR3 protein: CASSLMGGPSDEQYF
CDR3 DNA: TGTGCCAGCAGCCTCATGGGGGGACCCTCGGACGAGCAGTACTTC

V gene: TRBV9
J gene: TRBJ2-5
D gene: TRBD1
clone size: .
CDR3 protein: CASSKDRGQETQYF
CDR3 DNA: TGTGCCAGCAGCAAGGACAGGGGGCAAGAGACCCAGTACTTC

V gene: TRBV6-5
J gene: TRBJ2-4
D gene: .
clone size: few
CDR3 protein: CASSYQTAAGTHQYF
CDR3 DNA: TGTGCCAGCAGTTACCAGACGGCGGCCGGGACACATCAGTACTTC

V gene: TRBV5-4
J gene: TRBJ2-2
D gene: .
clone size: .
CDR3 protein: CASSLRRSTGELFF
CDR3 DNA: TGTGCCAGCAGCTTAAGGAGAAGCACCGGGGAGCTGTTTTTT

V gene: TRBV10-3
J gene: TRBJ1-3
D gene: .
clone size: .
CDR3 protein: CAISESAGPGSGNTIYF
CDR3 DNA: TGTGCCATCAGTGAGTCGGCAGGGCCAGGATCTGGAAACACCATATATTTT

V gene: TRBV7-2
J gene: TRBJ2-3
D gene: .
clone size: .
CDR3 protein: CASSFRGGTDTQYF
CDR3 DNA: TGTGCCAGCAGCTTTAGGGGGGGTACAGATACGCAGTATTTT

V gene: TRBV7-2
J gene: TRBJ2-7
D gene: .
clone size: .
CDR3 protein: CASSLLRPGDYEQYF
CDR3 DNA: TGTGCCAGCAGCTTATTGAGGCCGGGGGACTACGAGCAGTACTTC

V gene: TRBV5-1
J gene: TRBJ2-5
D gene: TRBD1
clone size: .
CDR3 protein: CASSFTGDQETQYF
CDR3 DNA: TGCGCCAGCAGCTTCACAGGGGACCAAGAGACCCAGTACTTC

V gene: TRBV7-2
J gene: TRBJ2-3
D gene: TRBD2
clone size: .
CDR3 protein: CASSRAGVLTDTQYF
CDR3 DNA: TGTGCCAGCAGCCGAGCGGGGGTTCTCACAGATACGCAGTATTTT

V gene: TRBV19
J gene: TRBJ2-2
D gene: .
clone size: .
CDR3 protein: CASSIFAGLTGELFF
CDR3 DNA: TGTGCCAGTAGTATCTTTGCGGGACTCACCGGGGAGCTGTTTTTT

V gene: TRBV9
J gene: TRBJ1-1
D gene: .
clone size: .
CDR3 protein: CASSPGGGLNTEAFF
CDR3 DNA: TGTGCCAGCAGCCCGGGGGGCGGGCTGAACACTGAAGCTTTCTTT

V gene: TRBV12-5
J gene: TRBJ2-1
D gene: TRBD2
clone size: .
CDR3 protein: CASGLEPTTSGMRGGEQFF
CDR3 DNA: TGTGCTAGTGGTTTGGAACCCACAACTAGCGGGATGCGAGGAGGTGAGCAGTTCTTC

V gene: TRBV2
J gene: TRBJ2-3
D gene: TRBD1
clone size: few
CDR3 protein: CASSGQGADTQYF
CDR3 DNA: TGTGCCAGCAGTGGACAGGGGGCAGATACGCAGTATTTT